The sequence of this T cell receptor beta chain was determined in a study of T-cell reconstitution after alpha-beta-depleted transplantation in children. The CDR3 is made up of 11 amino acids. Germline loops: CDR1 MGHRA, CDR2 YSYEKL. The germline V and J ends were trimmed by 5 bases and 8 bases, with 7 bases remaining between them. The sample holds a few counts of this clonotype. A library of TCRbeta sequences, prepared with unique molecular identifiers, was generated. One entry per CDR3 protein, called by TCRdb with MiXCR from the PCR reads. The data hold 500,000 to 600,000 distinct CDR3 sequences, with about 16% observed a single time.

Sample: PBMCs from the stem cell graft donor, taken from the stem cell graft. The chain links TRBV4-1 to TRBJ2-1; no reliable D call. This TCR was recovered from a human donor who donated a stem cell graft to a child with acute lymphoblastic leukemia. CDR3 loop: CASSAFHEQFF. CDR3 DNA: TGCGCCAGCAGCGCCTTTCATGAGCAGTTCTTC.